Following are 19 T cell receptor beta chains from one sample sequenced in a study of T cell repertoires in cytomegalovirus infection. In TCRdb, the reads were re-called with MiXCR into one record per CDR3 protein. This sample yields approximately 630,000 distinct CDR3 sequences, of which 24% are seen a single time; 8% belongs to the top ten. The sequenced material came from CD8+ T cells from PBMCs. These receptors came from a human donor in good health (CMV status not recorded). Some clones in this sample may be carry-over from other donors' samples.

The gene calls are TRBV5-6 and TRBJ2-7, with D possibly being TRBD1 (5 bases). CDR1 SGHDT and CDR2 YYEEEE come from the germline V gene. The CDR3 is 15 amino acids. V gave up 4 bases and J gave up 0 bases, with 14 bases separating them. The CDR3 bases are TGTGCCAGCAGCCACCCGCGACAGCGCTCCTACGAGCAGTACGTC. Translation gives CASSHPRQRSYEQYV.

The rearrangement joins TRBV28 to TRBJ1-1; perhaps TRBD1 as D (5 bases). Germline CDR1 reads MDHEN; CDR2 reads SYDVKM. This CDR3 has 14 amino acids. The germline V and J ends were trimmed by 5 bases and 1 base, with 11 bases remaining between them. CDR3 in DNA: TGTGCCAGCAGTGCCACAGGAACGAACACTGAAGCTTTCTTT. Amino acid sequence: CASSATGTNTEAFF.

This clonotype appeared a few times. The chain couples TRBV7-9 to TRBJ1-2; D unclear. Trimming cost V 5 bases and J 7 bases, with 14 bases left between them. Germline V gives CDR1 SEHNR, CDR2 FQNEAQ (reference sequence). This CDR3 is 13 amino acids long. CDR3 sequence reads: CASSLKNSGGYTF. CDR3 nucleotides: TGTGCCAGCAGCCTCAAAAATTCTGGTGGCTACACCTTC.

This clonotype was observed a few times. This chain connects TRBV28 to TRBJ1-4, with D tentatively TRBD1 (6 bases). CDR1 and CDR2 (germline): MDHEN, SYDVKM. CDR3 size: 15 residues. V lost 5 bases, J lost 6 bases, and 16 bases lay in between. CDR3 in DNA: TGTGCCAGCAGTGCACAGGGTGGGAAGTATGAAAAACTGTTTTTT. This encodes CASSAQGGKYEKLFF.

In its sample, this clonotype was seen many times. This sequence joins TRBV7-9 and TRBJ2-3; D is uncertain. V lost 1 base and J lost 0, with 8 bases in between. The CDR3 consists of 15 residues. CDR1 is SEHNR, CDR2 FQNEAQ, per germline (reference sequence). The CDR3 nucleotides read TGTGCCAGCAGCTTAGAGAATACTAGCACAGATACGCAGTATTTT. As protein: CASSLENTSTDTQYF.

The chain combines TRBV2 with TRBJ2-3; D could derive from TRBD1 or TRBD2 (5 bases each). V lost 1 base and J 0 bases, leaving 5 bases between the germline ends. CDR1 SNHLY and CDR2 FYNNEI come from the germline V gene. This CDR3 is 14 amino acids long. The CDR3 DNA is TGTGCCAGCAGTGAAGGGGACAGCACAGATACGCAGTATTTT. It encodes CASSEGDSTDTQYF.

In this sample, this clonotype turned up many times. The V and J genes are TRBV28 and TRBJ2-6; perhaps D is TRBD1 or TRBD2 (5 bases each). Germline V CDR1 and CDR2: MDHEN, SYDVKM. The CDR3 totals 19 residues. V was cut by 4 bases and J by 3 bases, with 22 bases left in between. The CDR3, as DNA: TGTGCCAGCAGTTCCGACACACTCCAGGGAGTAGATGGGGCCAACGTCCTGACTTTC. It yields the protein CASSSDTLQGVDGANVLTF.

Only a few counts were recorded for this clonotype. The gene calls are TRBV29-1 and TRBJ2-6; no firm D call. CDR1 and CDR2 from the germline V gene are SQVTM and ANQGSEA. The CDR3 length is 12 residues. Trimming cost V 2 bases and J 6 bases, with 5 bases left between them. CDR3 nucleotides: TGCAGCGTTGAAACAGTGGCCAACGTCCTGACTTTC. The encoded protein is CSVETVANVLTF.

The rearrangement joins TRBV20-1 to TRBJ1-5; D may be TRBD1 (5 bases). CDR1 is DFQATT and CDR2 is SNEGSKA in the germline V gene (reference sequence). The CDR3 is made up of 18 amino acids. V dropped 2 bases and J dropped 2 bases, with 22 bases sitting between them. CDR3 sequence (DNA): TGCAGTGCTAGACCACCGTACGGGACGCGGGCCGGCAATCAGCCCCAGCATTTT. Translating it yields CSARPPYGTRAGNQPQHF.

This clonotype was detected many times. This chain connects TRBV7-6 to TRBJ2-6; D ambiguous. Trimming took 2 bases from V and 0 from J, leaving 11 bases between them. The CDR3 spans 17 residues. CDR1 is SGHVS and CDR2 is FNYEAQ in the germline V gene. CDR3 nucleotide sequence: TGTGCCAGCAGCTTATTTTCCTATAGCTCTGGGGCCAACGTCCTGACTTTC. Protein sequence: CASSLFSYSSGANVLTF.

This chain links TRBV12-3 or TRBV12-4 with TRBJ2-2; possibly TRBD1 for D (6 bases). The CDR3 contains 14 residues. The V end was cut by 3 bases, the J end by 4 bases, with 9 bases between. CDR3 coding DNA: TGTGCCAGCAGTTTGACAGGACCCACCGGGGAGCTGTTTTTT. This gives the protein CASSLTGPTGELFF.

This clonotype has more than one count but fewer than ten. The chain recombines TRBV7-9 with TRBJ2-4, with D possibly matching TRBD1 (5 bases). V lost 3 bases and J 1 base, leaving 19 bases between the germline ends. Per the germline V gene, CDR1 is SEHNR and CDR2 is FQNEAQ (reference sequence). The CDR3 is 18 residues long. Here the CDR3 DNA reads TGTGCCAGCAGCTTTGTGTCTGTGAGACAGCTGGCCAAAAACATTCAGTACTTC. Translating gives CASSFVSVRQLAKNIQYF.

This clonotype came up many times. This chain links TRBV19 with TRBJ1-1, with 10 bases matching TRBD1. Germline V gene data show CDR1 as LNHDA and CDR2 as SQIVND (reference sequence). This CDR3 has 16 amino acids. V shed 8 bases, J shed 5 bases, and the junction held 14 bases outside the gene matches. This chain's CDR3 is CASAKTGGYEKTEAFF. CDR3 nucleotide sequence: TGTGCCAGTGCCAAGACAGGGGGCTATGAGAAGACTGAAGCTTTCTTT.

The sample holds a few counts of this clonotype. The chain links TRBV7-9 to TRBJ2-1, with TRBD2 identical over 7 bases. The CDR3 runs to 18 residues. The V gene end was trimmed by 8 bases and the J gene end by 0 bases; junction bases not matched to a gene: 16. Germline CDR1 SEHNR, CDR2 FQNEAQ (reference sequence). CDR3 DNA sequence: TGTGCCAGCGAGGGACTATATAAATTGAGTAGCTCCTACAATGAGCAGTTCTTC. Amino acid sequence: CASEGLYKLSSSYNEQFF. The full variable domain, completed using reference TRBV7-9 and TRBJ2-1, is DTGVSQNPRHKITKRGQNVTFRCDPISEHNRLYWYRQTLGQGPEFLTYFQNEAQLEKSRLLSDRFSAERPKGSFSTLEIQRTEQGDSAMYLCASEGLYKLSSSYNEQFFGPGTRLTVL.

The V gene is TRBV10-3, the J gene TRBJ2-5, with 11 positions matching TRBD1. The CDR3 runs 13 residues. The V and J ends lost 11 bases and 2 bases, in that order; junction bases with no gene match: 4. Germline CDR1 reads ENHRY; CDR2 reads SYGVKD. The CDR3 sequence: CAARDRGQETQYF. The CDR3 DNA follows: TGTGCCGCCCGGGACAGGGGGCAAGAGACCCAGTACTTC.

This clonotype was picked up many times. The chain employs TRBV2 and TRBJ2-7; 9 bases align to TRBD1. The CDR3 loop spans 14 amino acids. V lost 7 bases, J lost 1 base, and 5 bases stayed unmatched. Germline V gene lookup returns CDR1 SNHLY and CDR2 FYNNEI. CDR3 sequence (DNA): TGTGCCAGCATCAGGGACAGGGAATCCTACGAGCAGTACGTC. This translates into CASIRDRESYEQYV.

The chain employs TRBV7-2 and TRBJ2-3; unclear D gene. Trimming pared 5 bases from V and 7 bases from J, leaving 25 bases between. The V gene's germline CDR1 is SGHTA and CDR2 FQGNSA. CDR3 length: 17 residues. The CDR3 spells CASSPTGGGPRVNTQYF. Written as DNA, the CDR3 is TGTGCCAGCAGCCCCACCGGTGGTGGGCCCAGAGTAAATACGCAGTATTTT.

Points on this clonotype: The junction differs from germline at one of its ends, possibly a read error. The chain employs TRBV4-2 and TRBJ1-5; D gene ambiguous. There are 17 residues in the CDR3. CDR1 and CDR2 from the germline V gene are LGHNA and YNFKEQ. For the CDR3, the DNA is TGTGCCAGCAGCCAAGAGGTGGCCCTCACGACCAATCAGCCCCAGCATTTC. Residues: CASSQEVALTTNQPQHF.

This chain links TRBV10-1 with TRBJ2-1; 9 nucleotides align to TRBD1. From germline, CDR1 is WNHNN and CDR2 SYGVQD (reference sequence). This CDR3 comprises 14 residues. With 5 bases clipped from V and 5 bases from J, the junction kept 4 bases outside the gene matches. CDR3 region: CASSRRTGDNEQFF. In nucleotides, the CDR3 is TGCGCCAGCAGTCGACGGACAGGGGACAATGAGCAGTTCTTC.